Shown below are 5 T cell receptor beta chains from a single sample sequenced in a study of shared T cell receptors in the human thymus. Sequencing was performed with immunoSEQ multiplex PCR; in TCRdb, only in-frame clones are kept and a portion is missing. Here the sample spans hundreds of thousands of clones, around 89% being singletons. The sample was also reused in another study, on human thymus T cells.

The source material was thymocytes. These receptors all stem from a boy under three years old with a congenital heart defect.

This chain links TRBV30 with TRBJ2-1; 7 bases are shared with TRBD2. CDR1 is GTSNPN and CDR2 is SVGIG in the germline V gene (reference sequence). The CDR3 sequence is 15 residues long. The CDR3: CGVIKGGSAYNEQFF. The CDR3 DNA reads TGTGGGGTGATCAAGGGAGGGTCAGCCTACAATGAGCAGTTCTTC.

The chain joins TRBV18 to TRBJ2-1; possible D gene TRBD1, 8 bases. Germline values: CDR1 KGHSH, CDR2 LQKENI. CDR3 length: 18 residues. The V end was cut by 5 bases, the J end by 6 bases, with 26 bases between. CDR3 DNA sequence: TGTGCCAGCTCAAAAAGTGGGGGGGCCCACACAGGGGGCAATGAGCAGTTCTTC. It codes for CASSKSGGAHTGGNEQFF. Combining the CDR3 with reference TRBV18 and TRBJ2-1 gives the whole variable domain NAGVMQNPRHLVRRRGQEARLRCSPMKGHSHVYWYRQLPEEGLKFMVYLQKENIIDESGMPKERFSAEFPKEGPSILRIQQVVRGDSAAYFCASSKSGGAHTGGNEQFFGPGTRLTVL.

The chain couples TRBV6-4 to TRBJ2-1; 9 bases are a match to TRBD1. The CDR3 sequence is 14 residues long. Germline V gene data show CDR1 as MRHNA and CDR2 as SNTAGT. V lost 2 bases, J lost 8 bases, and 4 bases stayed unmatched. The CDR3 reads CASSDTGGTDEQFF. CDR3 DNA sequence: TGTGCCAGCAGTGACACAGGGGGCACAGATGAGCAGTTCTTC.

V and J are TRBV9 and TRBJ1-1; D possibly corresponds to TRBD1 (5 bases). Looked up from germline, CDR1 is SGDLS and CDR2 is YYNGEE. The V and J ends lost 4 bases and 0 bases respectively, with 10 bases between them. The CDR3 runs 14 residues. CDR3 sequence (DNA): TGTGCCAGCAGCAAGGGGAGGATGAACACTGAAGCTTTCTTT. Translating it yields CASSKGRMNTEAFF.

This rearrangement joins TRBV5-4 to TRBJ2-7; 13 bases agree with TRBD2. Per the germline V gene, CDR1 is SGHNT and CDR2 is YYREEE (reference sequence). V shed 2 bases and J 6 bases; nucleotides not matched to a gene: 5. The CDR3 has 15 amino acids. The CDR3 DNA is TGTGCCAGCAGCTTCCGGACTAGCGGGAGTAGCGAGCAGTACTTC. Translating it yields CASSFRTSGSSEQYF.